Shown below are 27 T cell receptor beta chains from a single sample sequenced in a study of shared clonotypes between healthy human individuals. It was CD45RO-negative cells, positively selected for CCR7, that made up naive CD8 cells, with terminally differentiated effector memory CD45RA+ cells excluded. Only in-frame clones appear in the TCRdb table, and some are missing; sequencing was by immunoSEQ multiplex PCR. Found here are roughly 590,000 clones, roughly 96% of them singletons; the top ten hold around 0.097%. Sequencing input: naive CD8+ T cells sorted from blood. These receptors were obtained from a woman aged 30 to 39 in good health.

The rearrangement joins TRBV28 to TRBJ2-2; D ambiguous. The CDR3 length is 11 residues. Germline V gives CDR1 MDHEN, CDR2 SYDVKM. Trimming shortened V by 5 bases and J by 4 bases, and 2 bases separated the two germline ends. CDR3 DNA: TGTGCCAGCAGTGGCACCGGGGAGCTGTTTTTT. Protein: CASSGTGELFF.

V usage is TRBV6-5 and J usage is TRBJ2-1; D is unresolved. V was shortened by 2 bases and J by 4 bases, with 9 bases between the two germline ends. The CDR3 has 14 amino acids. Germline V gives CDR1 MNHEY, CDR2 SVGAGI. CDR3 sequence reads: CASSYTSSYNEQFF. DNA of the CDR3: TGTGCCAGCAGTTACACATCTAGTTACAATGAGCAGTTCTTC.

The chain has TRBV6-5 and TRBJ1-4, with a weak D call TRBD1 (5 bases). Trimming pared 2 bases from V and 5 bases from J, leaving 12 bases between. CDR3 length: 15 residues. CDR1 and CDR2 (germline): MNHEY, SVGAGI. CDR3 bases: TGTGCCAGCAGTTACCACGAGAGGGGCAATGAAAAACTGTTTTTT. Translation gives CASSYHERGNEKLFF.

The chain joins TRBV6-1 to TRBJ2-7; 10 bases are shared with TRBD1. The CDR3 sequence is 15 residues long. The germline gives CDR1 MNHNS, CDR2 SASEGT. The ends lost 6 bases at V and 1 base at J; junction bases unmatched: 6. The CDR3: CASRLGQGVSYEQYF. The CDR3 DNA is TGTGCCAGCAGACTCGGACAGGGGGTTTCCTACGAGCAGTACTTC.

The chain recombines TRBV28 with TRBJ2-1, with D perhaps TRBD2 (5 bases). V was cut by 6 bases and J by 5 bases, with 11 bases left in between. The CDR3 has 13 amino acids. The V gene's germline CDR1 is MDHEN and CDR2 SYDVKM. The CDR3 DNA is TGTGCCAGCAGCCCGGACTTCAACAATGAGCAGTTCTTC. Translating it yields CASSPDFNNEQFF.

In the case of this clone: Other nucleotide sequences from this sample produce the same CDR3. The chain has TRBV5-6 and TRBJ2-1; D uncertain. Germline V gene lookup returns CDR1 SGHDT and CDR2 YYEEEE. Trimming shortened V by 0 bases and J by 6 bases, and 4 bases separated the two germline ends. CDR3 length: 12 residues. The CDR3 DNA sequence: TGTGCCAGCAGCTTGGGCGGCAATGAGCAGTTCTTC. Translated: CASSLGGNEQFF.

CDR3 DNA sequence: TGTGCCAGCAGCTTAGCGGGGAGGGAATACGAGCAGTACTTC. This encodes CASSLAGREYEQYF. This chain joins TRBV11-2 and TRBJ2-7; TRBD2 matches at 7 bases. Germline V gene data show CDR1 as SGHAT and CDR2 as FQNNGV. The CDR3 sequence is 14 residues long. The J segment lost 4 bases and the V segment lost 1 base, leaving 4 bases of the junction unmatched.

The J gene is TRBJ2-7, the V gene TRBV6-5, with D possibly being TRBD1 (5 bases). Germline assignment: CDR1 MNHEY and CDR2 SVGAGI. Trimming stripped 1 base from V and 0 bases from J, with 10 bases between. This CDR3 has 15 amino acids. CDR3 sequence reads: CASSYFPDTSYEQYF. In nucleotides, the CDR3 is TGTGCCAGCAGTTACTTTCCGGACACCTCCTACGAGCAGTACTTC.

The chain couples TRBV30 to TRBJ1-4; 11 bases match TRBD1. CDR3 length: 15 amino acids. With V trimmed by 2 bases and J by 7 bases, 6 bases remained unmatched. Per germline, CDR1 GTSNPN and CDR2 SVGIG (reference sequence). As DNA, the CDR3 is TGTGCCTGGAGTTGGACAGGGGGCGAGGCTGAAAAACTGTTTTTT. Amino acid sequence: CAWSWTGGEAEKLFF.

V is TRBV10-3 and J is TRBJ1-3; D not certain. With 3 bases removed from V and 4 bases from J, the gap between germline ends came to 16 bases. The CDR3 runs 16 residues. Germline CDR1 is ENHRY and CDR2 is SYGVKD. CDR3 sequence: CAISEVGEEVGNTIYF. The CDR3 bases are TGTGCCATCAGTGAAGTTGGGGAGGAGGTCGGAAACACCATATATTTT.

The rearrangement links TRBV4-2 to TRBJ2-2; no clear D. There are 15 residues in the CDR3. V gave up 0 bases and J gave up 1 base, with 6 bases separating them. Germline CDR1 and CDR2: LGHNA and YNFKEQ. The CDR3 spells CASSQEALNTGELFF. CDR3 DNA sequence: TGTGCCAGCAGCCAAGAAGCTCTGAACACCGGGGAGCTGTTTTTT.

The V and J genes are TRBV27 and TRBJ2-3, with 7 positions matching TRBD2. The trim removed 3 bases at V and 7 bases at J, leaving 10 bases unmatched. The CDR3 has 15 residues. Germline values: CDR1 MNHEY, CDR2 SMNVEV (reference sequence). As DNA, the CDR3 is TGTGCCAGCAGTTTTCTGCGGGAGATGGTAAATACGCAGTATTTT. This encodes CASSFLREMVNTQYF.

This chain connects TRBV6-5 to TRBJ1-1; D remains unclear. The V gene's germline CDR1 is MNHEY and CDR2 SVGAGI. The ends were cut back, 2 bases at V and 4 bases at J, with 14 bases in the middle. The CDR3 is 15 amino acids. CDR3 sequence: CASSYIPIRGTEAFF. Written as DNA, the CDR3 is TGTGCCAGCAGTTACATCCCGATCCGGGGCACTGAAGCTTTCTTT.

The CDR3 loop reads CATSRVWQNSPSGGYTF. CDR3 in DNA: TGTGCCACCAGCAGAGTTTGGCAGAACTCCCCCTCCGGTGGCTACACCTTC. The chain employs TRBV15 and TRBJ1-2; no clear D gene. The CDR3 is 17 residues long. Trimming left V 1 base short and J 7 bases short, with 22 bases between. Germline V CDR1 and CDR2: LNHNV, YYDKDF (reference sequence).

V is TRBV6-5 and J is TRBJ2-7, with D maybe TRBD2 (5 bases). CDR3 size: 13 residues. Trimming left V 5 bases short and J 5 bases short, with 13 bases between. CDR1 is MNHEY and CDR2 is SVGAGI in the germline V gene. The CDR3 here is CASSTPSGDEQYF. CDR3 in DNA: TGTGCCAGCAGTACACCTTCCGGGGACGAGCAGTACTTC.

J is TRBJ2-1 and V is TRBV29-1; D uncertain. From germline, CDR1 is SQVTM and CDR2 ANQGSEA. The CDR3 consists of 11 residues. The germline V and J ends were trimmed by 6 bases and 6 bases, with 9 bases remaining between them. CDR3 sequence: CSVTKVNEQFF. Here the CDR3 DNA reads TGCAGCGTGACCAAGGTCAATGAGCAGTTCTTC.

This clone was found once. The chain carries TRBV21-1 and TRBJ2-5; the table names TRBD2, a call not compared with the DNA. TRBV21-1 is described as a pseudogene. The CDR3 covers 15 residues. The chain's CDR3 is CASREPGRLAGEGYF. The CDR3 DNA sequence: TGTGCCAGCAGGGAACCTGGCAGACTAGCGGGAGAGGGGTACTTC.

The chain carries TRBV27 and TRBJ2-7, with 12 bases matching TRBD2. With 3 bases clipped from V and 3 bases from J, the junction kept 6 bases outside the gene matches. The CDR3 consists of 16 residues. Germline CDR1 reads MNHEY; CDR2 reads SMNVEV (reference sequence). Here the CDR3 reads CASSFQTSGSNYEQYF. Here the CDR3 DNA reads TGTGCCAGCAGTTTCCAGACTAGCGGGAGCAACTACGAGCAGTACTTC.

The rearrangement uses TRBV23-1 and TRBJ2-7; the D is unclear. TRBV23-1 is given ORF status, its function remaining uncertain. The CDR3 is 10 amino acids. V was trimmed by 10 bases and J by 5 bases, leaving 9 bases between them. CDR3 protein: CAISRDEQYF. CDR3 bases: TGCGCCATCTCCCGGGACGAGCAGTACTTC.

V gene TRBV28 combines with J gene TRBJ2-7; 13 nucleotides match TRBD2. The CDR3 is 15 residues long. Unmatched junction bases numbered 6, after V lost 6 bases and J lost 4 bases. From germline, CDR1 is MDHEN and CDR2 SYDVKM. The CDR3 sequence: CASSPGTSGKYEQYF. CDR3 in DNA: TGTGCCAGCAGCCCAGGGACTAGCGGGAAATACGAGCAGTACTTC.

This clone appeared once. The V gene is TRBV29-1, the J gene TRBJ1-1; unclear D gene. V lost 7 bases and J lost 11, with 14 bases in between. The CDR3 has 10 amino acids. Germline V gene data show CDR1 as SQVTM and CDR2 as ANQGSEA. CDR3 nucleotides: TGCAGCGCGGAGGGTCCCCAGGCTTTCTTT. It codes for CSAEGPQAFF.

The V and J genes are TRBV5-4 and TRBJ1-1, with unresolved D. V was shortened by 4 bases and J by 1 base, with 14 bases between the two germline ends. The CDR3 loop spans 15 amino acids. Germline V lookup: CDR1 SGHNT, CDR2 YYREEE (reference sequence). The CDR3: CASSPGLGTNTEAFF. As DNA, the CDR3 is TGTGCCAGCAGCCCGGGGTTGGGAACGAACACTGAAGCTTTCTTT.

This chain connects TRBV27 to TRBJ1-1, with D possibly being TRBD1 (5 bases). CDR3 size: 13 residues. V gave up 4 bases and J gave up 5 bases, with 11 bases separating them. Germline CDR1 is MNHEY and CDR2 is SMNVEV (reference sequence). The CDR3 protein is CASSWAEGTEAFF. CDR3 nucleotides: TGTGCCAGCAGTTGGGCGGAGGGGACTGAAGCTTTCTTT.

The rearrangement links TRBV27 to TRBJ2-1; 14 bases agree with TRBD2. This CDR3 region has 14 residues. Germline trimming cut 4 bases from V and 15 bases from J; bases unmatched to any gene: 8. The germline V gene encodes CDR1 MNHEY and CDR2 SMNVEV (reference sequence). The CDR3 DNA follows: TGTGCCAGCAGTTCGACTAGCGGGAGGGCCCTTCTGTTCTTC. Its translation: CASSSTSGRALLFF.

This chain joins TRBV18 and TRBJ2-7; TRBD2 might be the D (5 bases). The germline gives CDR1 KGHSH, CDR2 LQKENI. V was clipped by 3 bases and J by 1 base, with 16 bases between them. The CDR3 length is 16 residues. The CDR3 DNA reads as TGTGCCAGCTCACCCAGGACTGAACAGCAGTCCTACGAGCAGTACTTC. Amino acids: CASSPRTEQQSYEQYF. Filled out from reference TRBV18 and TRBJ2-7, the complete variable domain reads NAGVMQNPRHLVRRRGQEARLRCSPMKGHSHVYWYRQLPEEGLKFMVYLQKENIIDESGMPKERFSAEFPKEGPSILRIQQVVRGDSAAYFCASSPRTEQQSYEQYFGPGTRLTVT.

The rearrangement links TRBV5-5 to TRBJ1-2; D not resolved. Germline lookup yields CDR1 SGHKS and CDR2 YYEKEE (reference sequence). Trimming shortened V by 0 bases and J by 2 bases, and 5 bases separated the two germline ends. This CDR3 contains 13 residues. CDR3 nucleotides: TGTGCCAGCAGCTTGGAGGGAAACTATGGCTACACCTTC. Its protein product is CASSLEGNYGYTF.

V gene TRBV5-1 combines with J gene TRBJ2-3; D gene ambiguous. V lost 0 bases, J lost 6 bases, and 17 bases lay in between. The CDR3 sequence is 16 residues long. Looked up from germline, CDR1 is SGHRS and CDR2 is YFSETQ. CDR3 region: CASSLAIGPAGDTQYF. The CDR3, as DNA: TGCGCCAGCAGCTTGGCCATAGGACCCGCTGGCGATACGCAGTATTTT.